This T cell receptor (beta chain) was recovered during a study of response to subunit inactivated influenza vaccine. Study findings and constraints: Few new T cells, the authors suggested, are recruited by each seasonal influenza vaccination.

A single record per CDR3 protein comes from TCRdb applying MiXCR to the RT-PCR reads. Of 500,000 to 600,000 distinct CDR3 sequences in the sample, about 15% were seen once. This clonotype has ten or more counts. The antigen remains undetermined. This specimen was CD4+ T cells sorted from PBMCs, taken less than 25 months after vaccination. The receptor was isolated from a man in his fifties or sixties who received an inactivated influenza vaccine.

CDR3 sequence reads: CASSLQASGGTGELFF. CDR3 coding DNA: TGCGCCAGCAGCTTGCAAGCCTCCGGGGGAACCGGGGAGCTGTTTTTT. This chain joins TRBV5-1 and TRBJ2-2; TRBD2 might be the D (6 bases). The CDR3 is 16 amino acids. Between the trimmed V and J ends, which lost 1 base and 5 bases, there was a span of 15 bases. Per the germline V gene, CDR1 is SGHRS and CDR2 is YFSETQ.